A selection of T cell receptor beta chains follows, all from one sample in a study of T cells in Graves' hyperthyroidism and ophthalmopathy. MiXCR, run by TCRdb on the multiplex PCR reads, gives a single entry per CDR3 protein. This sample has about 250,000 distinct CDR3 sequences, with roughly 15% found just once. The sequencing input was blood. The receptors derive from a woman aged 50 to 65 with Graves' hyperthyroidism that later progressed to Graves' ophthalmopathy. Each CDR3 is given with its conserved first and last residue. Each record gives: clone size, CDR3 length, V gene, CDR3 protein. Clone size appears in some rows only: once, few, many, or a class for an expanded clone.

clone_size: many; cdr3_length: 13; v_call: TRBV18; cdr3_aa: CASSPRQGAETFF
clone_size: -; cdr3_length: 19; v_call: TRBV6-7; cdr3_aa: CASSYSAPQPRVSTDTQYF
clone_size: -; cdr3_length: 14; v_call: TRBV29-1; cdr3_aa: CSVEGQQGSYEQYF
clone_size: many; cdr3_length: 14; v_call: TRBV18; cdr3_aa: CASSQPDGNNEQFF
clone_size: few; cdr3_length: 13; v_call: TRBV19; cdr3_aa: CASSIRRDYEQYF
clone_size: many; cdr3_length: 15; v_call: TRBV11-3; cdr3_aa: CASSSSVNVYNEQFF
clone_size: many; cdr3_length: 19; v_call: TRBV28; cdr3_aa: CASSPPTLRSGKGYNEQFF
clone_size: many; cdr3_length: 14; v_call: TRBV20-1; cdr3_aa: CSARSDSFTDTQYF
clone_size: -; cdr3_length: 16; v_call: TRBV28; cdr3_aa: CASSRTGDRGRTEAFF
clone_size: few; cdr3_length: 14; v_call: TRBV4-1; cdr3_aa: CASSQTELQETQYF
clone_size: few; cdr3_length: 20; v_call: TRBV9; cdr3_aa: CASSVADQSDRHVDNQPQHF
clone_size: many; cdr3_length: 12; v_call: TRBV11-2; cdr3_aa: CASSLVGETQYF
clone_size: -; cdr3_length: 12; v_call: TRBV12-3/TRBV12-4; cdr3_aa: CASSPGRAEAFF
clone_size: many; cdr3_length: 14; v_call: TRBV7-8; cdr3_aa: CASSLAAWNSPLHF
clone_size: many; cdr3_length: 12; v_call: TRBV3-1; cdr3_aa: CASSPGTDTQYF
clone_size: many; cdr3_length: 15; v_call: TRBV28; cdr3_aa: CASSSYSGMSYEQYF
clone_size: many; cdr3_length: 15; v_call: TRBV20-1; cdr3_aa: CSARDLAGVPNEQFF
clone_size: -; cdr3_length: 16; v_call: TRBV9; cdr3_aa: CASSVGSSYSGNTIYF
clone_size: once; cdr3_length: 12; v_call: TRBV5-1; cdr3_aa: CASSLEGGKLFF
clone_size: many; cdr3_length: 17; v_call: TRBV7-2; cdr3_aa: CASSSQRGSGQQETQYF
clone_size: many; cdr3_length: 16; v_call: TRBV7-9; cdr3_aa: CASSPGTSGASYEQYF
clone_size: many; cdr3_length: 15; v_call: TRBV3-1; cdr3_aa: CASKEGGSSYNEQFF
clone_size: many; cdr3_length: 14; v_call: TRBV11-2; cdr3_aa: CASSSEGDTDTQYF
clone_size: many; cdr3_length: 15; v_call: TRBV10-3; cdr3_aa: CAISERAVGTGELFF
clone_size: many; cdr3_length: 16; v_call: TRBV20-1; cdr3_aa: CSASGLEGGPLDTQYF
clone_size: -; cdr3_length: 14; v_call: TRBV25-1; cdr3_aa: CASSERWTSYEQYF
clone_size: few; cdr3_length: 17; v_call: TRBV4-2; cdr3_aa: CASSQVQFRGNTGELFF
clone_size: many; cdr3_length: 15; v_call: TRBV27; cdr3_aa: CASRQGALNTGELFF
clone_size: few; cdr3_length: 15; v_call: TRBV6-1; cdr3_aa: CASSRRDRALYEQYF
clone_size: many; cdr3_length: 14; v_call: TRBV28; cdr3_aa: CASSFTVTQETQYF
clone_size: many; cdr3_length: 15; v_call: TRBV6-1; cdr3_aa: CASSEQGSGQETQYF
clone_size: few; cdr3_length: 16; v_call: TRBV4-1; cdr3_aa: CASSQEGKRVNTEAFF
clone_size: -; cdr3_length: 13; v_call: TRBV20-1; cdr3_aa: CSACPTWYTEAFF
clone_size: -; cdr3_length: 14; v_call: TRBV20-1; cdr3_aa: CSASQGELYNEQFF
clone_size: many; cdr3_length: 14; v_call: TRBV6-1; cdr3_aa: CASSEGWAQETQYF
clone_size: many; cdr3_length: 14; v_call: TRBV12-3/TRBV12-4; cdr3_aa: CASSQIGGYNEQFF
clone_size: many; cdr3_length: 16; v_call: TRBV12-5; cdr3_aa: CASGLVEAGGTGELFF
clone_size: many; cdr3_length: 16; v_call: TRBV7-9; cdr3_aa: CASSLPITGETYEQYF
clone_size: many; cdr3_length: 16; v_call: TRBV2; cdr3_aa: CASSPTGTGLPYGYTF
clone_size: -; cdr3_length: 14; v_call: TRBV5-1; cdr3_aa: CASSLGPLSKTQYF
clone_size: -; cdr3_length: 17; v_call: TRBV19; cdr3_aa: CASSIDYQGDPSYEQYF
clone_size: few; cdr3_length: 15; v_call: TRBV6-6; cdr3_aa: CASSYSSGFRETQYF
clone_size: many; cdr3_length: 13; v_call: TRBV20-1; cdr3_aa: CSARGSGTDTQYF
clone_size: many; cdr3_length: 13; v_call: TRBV5-1; cdr3_aa: CASSGEGGTEAFF
clone_size: few; cdr3_length: 15; v_call: TRBV7-9; cdr3_aa: CASSLVHRGHTEAFF
clone_size: few; cdr3_length: 16; v_call: TRBV4-1; cdr3_aa: CASSQGSGQGKETQYF
clone_size: many; cdr3_length: 13; v_call: TRBV7-3; cdr3_aa: CASSMDSGNEQFF
clone_size: many; cdr3_length: 16; v_call: TRBV24-1; cdr3_aa: CATSDPSGSSYNEQFF
clone_size: many; cdr3_length: 14; v_call: TRBV28; cdr3_aa: CASIQGGGAGELFF
clone_size: many; cdr3_length: 12; v_call: TRBV2; cdr3_aa: CASRVANTEAFF
clone_size: many; cdr3_length: 15; v_call: TRBV7-9; cdr3_aa: CASSPTLSGLYGYTF